Below, 30 T cell receptor beta chains from the same sample are listed, as sequenced in a study of T cell changes during pregnancy in multiple sclerosis. TCRdb keeps only in-frame clones here, not all; method: immunoSEQ multiplex PCR. The repertoire holds roughly 93,000 clones, 80% to 95% seen once, with 2% to 2.5% in the top ten. Source: peripheral blood, taken after pregnancy. Receptors were obtained from a female donor with multiple sclerosis, enrolled in a pregnancy study.

This clone was picked up one time. The rearrangement joins TRBV5-1 to TRBJ1-4; D gene ambiguous. Germline V lookup: CDR1 SGHRS, CDR2 YFSETQ. Trimming took off 5 bases at V and 4 bases at J, with 9 bases between the two ends. This CDR3 comprises 13 residues. The CDR3 region has the DNA TGCGCCAGCAGTTCGGACTTTAATGAAAAACTGTTTTTT. This sequence encodes CASSSDFNEKLFF.

A few counts support this clone. This chain uses TRBV10-1 with TRBJ1-1; D ambiguous. Trimming stripped 5 bases from V and 0 bases from J, with 10 bases between. The CDR3 has 14 amino acids. Germline assignment: CDR1 WNHNN and CDR2 SYGVQD (reference sequence). In DNA form, the CDR3 reads TGCGCCAGCAGTCACGGAGGGATGAACACTGAAGCTTTCTTT. Translated: CASSHGGMNTEAFF.

The rearrangement links TRBV7-8 to TRBJ2-7; the match to TRBD1 covers 8 bases. V shed 5 bases and J 0 bases; nucleotides not matched to a gene: 6. Germline-derived CDR1 and CDR2 are SGHVS and FQNEAQ. This CDR3 is 15 amino acids long. This chain's CDR3 is CASSGQGVRSYEQYF. The CDR3 bases are TGTGCCAGCAGCGGACAGGGTGTCCGCTCCTACGAGCAGTACTTC. The variable domain in full, completed from reference TRBV7-8 and TRBJ2-7, reads GAGVSQSPRYKVAKRGQDVALRCDPISGHVSLFWYQQALGQGPEFLTYFQNEAQLDKSGLPSDRFFAERPEGSVSTLKIQRTQQEDSAVYLCASSGQGVRSYEQYFGPGTRLTVT.

The chain is built from TRBV21-1 and TRBJ2-7; TRBD2 was called by the table and not checked on the DNA. TRBV21-1 has pseudogene status. This CDR3 is built from 13 residues. Here the CDR3 DNA reads TGTGCCAGCAGCATGTTTTCCTACTACGAGCAGTACTTC. Amino acid sequence: CASSMFSYYEQYF.

The chain employs TRBV2 and TRBJ1-5, with 7 bases that match TRBD1. The CDR3 length is 17 residues. CDR1 and CDR2 (germline): SNHLY, FYNNEI. V trimming: 6 bases; J trimming: 5 bases; junction bases outside the gene matches: 16. The CDR3 DNA follows: TGTGCCAGCAGCCTAGAGACAGGGCTTGGGGCCGATCAGCCCCAGCATTTT. This gives the protein CASSLETGLGADQPQHF.

This clone was counted a single time. The J gene is TRBJ1-2, the V gene TRBV14; the match to TRBD1 covers 7 bases. This CDR3 comprises 14 residues. After removal of 2 bases from V and 6 bases from J, the junction contained 6 bases not matched to a gene. CDR1 and CDR2 from the germline V gene are SGHDN and FVKESK. The DNA for the CDR3 is TGTGCCAGCAGCCAAAGGAGACAGGGTCATGGCTACACCTTC. Protein sequence: CASSQRRQGHGYTF.

The chain has TRBV13 and TRBJ2-3; 9 bases fit TRBD2. The V segment lost 4 bases and the J segment 2 bases; nucleotides outside the gene matches: 4. This CDR3 spans 15 amino acids. The germline CDR1 and CDR2 sequences are PRHDT and FYEKMQ (reference sequence). CDR3 sequence: CASSYRTSATDTQYF. The CDR3 bases are TGTGCCAGCAGCTACCGGACTAGCGCCACAGATACGCAGTATTTT. Looking up the rest from reference TRBV13 and TRBJ2-3 gives the full variable domain: AAGVIQSPRHLIKEKRETATLKCYPIPRHDTVYWYQQGPGQDPQFLISFYEKMQSDKGSIPDRFSAQQFSDYHSELNMSSLELGDSALYFCASSYRTSATDTQYFGPGTRLTVL.

This chain joins TRBV11-2 and TRBJ1-4, with TRBD1 matching 8 bases. Germline assignment: CDR1 SGHAT and CDR2 FQNNGV. V lost 6 bases to trimming and J lost 6 bases; unmatched junction nucleotides: 3. The CDR3 is 13 amino acids. In DNA form, the CDR3 reads TGTGCCAGCAGATCGACAGGGGATGAAAAACTGTTTTTT. This codes for CASRSTGDEKLFF.

This rearrangement joins TRBV19 to TRBJ1-1, with D unclear. The CDR3 has 14 amino acids. Germline V gives CDR1 LNHDA, CDR2 SQIVND (reference sequence). The V end was cut by 2 bases, the J end by 11 bases, with 18 bases between. The CDR3 sequence is CASSIIRRAAGAFF. Written as DNA, the CDR3 is TGTGCCAGTAGTATAATTAGGCGTGCGGCGGGTGCTTTCTTT.

This clone was recorded only once. The chain combines TRBV6-6 with TRBJ1-5; 9 bases fit TRBD1. Trimming cost V 5 bases and J 6 bases; bases outside gene matches: 5. The V gene's germline CDR1 is MNHNY and CDR2 SVGAGI (reference sequence). The length of the CDR3 is 14 residues. CDR3 sequence (DNA): TGTGCCAGCAGTGGACAGGGGATGGGTCAGCCCCAGCATTTT. It translates to CASSGQGMGQPQHF.

This clone was found a few times. The V call is TRBV5-1, the J call TRBJ1-1; the D gene is possibly TRBD1 (6 bases). V lost 0 bases and J 1 base, leaving 10 bases between the germline ends. Germline V lookup: CDR1 SGHRS, CDR2 YFSETQ. The CDR3 runs 15 residues. This CDR3 reads CASSLVDRQNTEAFF. CDR3 DNA: TGCGCCAGCAGCTTGGTAGACAGGCAGAACACTGAAGCTTTCTTT.

The chain uses TRBV19 and TRBJ1-1; TRBD1 matches 9 bases. Germline V gene data show CDR1 as LNHDA and CDR2 as SQIVND (reference sequence). The CDR3 is made up of 16 amino acids. The junction had 5 bases not matched to a gene; V was cut back by 3 bases and J by 0 bases. CDR3 bases: TGTGCCAGTAGTATTGGGACAGGGTCCATGAACACTGAAGCTTTCTTT. Translation: CASSIGTGSMNTEAFF.

The rearrangement joins TRBV11-2 to TRBJ1-5; tentatively, D is TRBD1 (6 bases). The length of the CDR3 is 14 residues. The V and J ends lost 2 bases and 3 bases respectively, with 8 bases between them. The V gene's germline CDR1 is SGHAT and CDR2 FQNNGV. The CDR3, as DNA: TGTGCCAGCAGCTTACAGGGGAACAATCAGCCCCAGCATTTT. Translation: CASSLQGNNQPQHF.

The chain is built from TRBV27 and TRBJ2-3; D may be TRBD1 (5 bases). V was shortened by 5 bases and J by 11 bases, with 17 bases between the two germline ends. CDR1 is MNHEY, CDR2 SMNVEV, per germline (reference sequence). The CDR3 runs 13 residues. The CDR3 loop reads CASSPHATDLQYF. CDR3 DNA sequence: TGTGCCAGCAGTCCCCACGCGACAGATCTGCAGTATTTT.

The chain employs TRBV25-1 and TRBJ2-3; no clear D. The CDR3 covers 16 residues. V was pared by 3 bases and J by 10 bases, with 23 bases between. The germline V gene encodes CDR1 MGHDK and CDR2 SYGVNS. The CDR3: CASSDRSLSRNPPQYF. The CDR3 coding sequence is TGTGCCAGCAGTGACCGATCACTTTCCAGGAACCCGCCGCAGTATTTT.

V is TRBV27 and J is TRBJ1-2; 7 bases line up with TRBD1. The germline V gene encodes CDR1 MNHEY and CDR2 SMNVEV (reference sequence). V gave up 7 bases and J gave up 7 bases; unmatched junction bases: 9. The CDR3 has 13 residues. As DNA, the CDR3 is TGTGCCAGCACTCCCCAGGGGGAAGGTGGCTACACCTTC. This codes for CASTPQGEGGYTF.

This clone appeared a single time. The chain carries TRBV30 and TRBJ2-6; 7 bases are a match to TRBD1. J lost 0 bases, V lost 2 bases, and 16 bases had no gene match. Germline CDR1 and CDR2: GTSNPN and SVGIG (reference sequence). This CDR3 has 20 residues. CDR3 sequence (DNA): TGTGCCTGGAGTCGGACAGGTTACCTGCTGCATATCTCTGGGGCCAACGTCCTGACTTTC. This translates into CAWSRTGYLLHISGANVLTF.

The gene calls are TRBV27 and TRBJ1-4, with D unresolved. CDR3 length: 15 amino acids. With 4 bases removed from V and 5 bases from J, the gap between germline ends came to 14 bases. Germline V lookup: CDR1 MNHEY, CDR2 SMNVEV (reference sequence). The CDR3 nucleotides are TGTGCCAGCAGTTCGGACGGAGGAATGAATGAAAAACTGTTTTTT. Residues: CASSSDGGMNEKLFF.

J is TRBJ2-7 and V is TRBV11-2; the match to TRBD2 covers 7 bases. The CDR3 is made up of 15 amino acids. The germline V gene has CDR1 SGHAT and CDR2 FQNNGV. J was trimmed by 3 bases and V by 0 bases; bases with no gene match: 5. The CDR3 loop reads CASSLEGGSYYEQYF. Here the CDR3 DNA reads TGTGCCAGCAGCTTAGAGGGGGGGTCGTACTACGAGCAGTACTTC.

As concerns this clone: A junction boundary mismatches the germline segment, possibly from a read error. The gene calls are TRBV15 and TRBJ1-1; 9 bases are a match to TRBD1. Germline V gene sequence: CDR1 LNHNV, CDR2 YYDKDF (reference sequence). This CDR3 spans 15 amino acids. The CDR3 DNA follows: TGTGCCACCAGCAGCAGTCCGGGACAGGGCTTACTGCTCGCCTTT. This translates into CATSSSPGQGLLLAF.

This chain joins TRBV4-2 and TRBJ1-2, with D uncertain. V lost 0 bases, J lost 4 bases, and 12 bases lay in between. Germline V gene data show CDR1 as LGHNA and CDR2 as YNFKEQ. CDR3 size: 15 residues. The CDR3 is CASSQDGEGFYGYTF. The DNA of the CDR3 is TGTGCCAGCAGCCAAGATGGCGAGGGTTTCTATGGCTACACCTTC.

This rearrangement joins TRBV5-1 to TRBJ2-3; TRBD2 matches at 9 bases. V was clipped by 7 bases and J by 1 base; unmatched bases: 10. The CDR3 spans 16 residues. Germline V CDR1 and CDR2: SGHRS, YFSETQ. The CDR3 coding sequence is TGCGCCAGCTCGCCTCCAGCGGGAGGTGGCACAGATACGCAGTATTTT. The encoded protein is CASSPPAGGGTDTQYF.

The V and J genes are TRBV7-9 and TRBJ2-7; D may be TRBD1 (7 bases). CDR3 length: 14 residues. The V end was cut by 1 base, the J end by 4 bases, with 11 bases between. Germline loops: CDR1 SEHNR, CDR2 FQNEAQ (reference sequence). The CDR3, as DNA: TGTGCCAGCAGCTTAGGGGACAGCGGGTACGAGCAGTACTTC. It specifies CASSLGDSGYEQYF.

The chain links TRBV4-2 to TRBJ1-1, with D possibly TRBD1 on 5 matching bases. The CDR3 has 17 amino acids. Germline V gene data show CDR1 as LGHNA and CDR2 as YNFKEQ. V shed 4 bases and J shed 6 bases, with 24 bases lying between them. Written as DNA, the CDR3 is TGTGCCAGCAGCCGACAGCCGGGAGTTGGGCAAAACTCTGAAGCTTTCTTT. Translation: CASSRQPGVGQNSEAFF.

The genes are TRBV6-1 and TRBJ1-5; D unresolved. This CDR3 comprises 13 residues. Germline lookup yields CDR1 MNHNS and CDR2 SASEGT. The V and J ends lost 7 bases and 3 bases respectively, with 10 bases between them. CDR3 in amino acids: CASIGELNQPQHF. In DNA, the CDR3 is TGTGCCAGCATCGGGGAACTCAATCAGCCCCAGCATTTT.

The rearrangement uses TRBV7-3 and TRBJ2-2; D remains unclear. This CDR3 has 13 amino acids. Germline V gives CDR1 SGHTA, CDR2 FQGTGA. The V end was cut by 5 bases, the J end by 6 bases, with 10 bases between. The CDR3 loop reads CASSPVLAGELFF. DNA for the CDR3: TGTGCCAGCAGCCCAGTTCTAGCCGGGGAGCTGTTTTTT.

The chain combines TRBV6-1 with TRBJ1-2; D possibly corresponds to TRBD1 (5 bases). Germline-derived CDR1 and CDR2 are MNHNS and SASEGT. The CDR3 runs 16 residues. With 1 base removed from V and 0 bases from J, the gap between germline ends came to 12 bases. As DNA, the CDR3 is TGTGCCAGCAGTGAAGTTCCCCACAGGACTAACTATGGCTACACCTTC. Protein product: CASSEVPHRTNYGYTF.

The chain has TRBV11-2 and TRBJ2-4; TRBD1 matches at 9 bases. V was clipped by 5 bases and J by 0 bases; unmatched bases: 14. The CDR3 covers 19 residues. Per the germline V gene, CDR1 is SGHAT and CDR2 is FQNNGV. The CDR3 coding sequence is TGTGCCAGCAGCCGAGGGACAGGGCGGGAGCGCTTAGCCAAAAACATTCAGTACTTC. This translates into CASSRGTGRERLAKNIQYF.

The chain joins TRBV6-4 to TRBJ2-1; TRBD1 agrees at 8 bases. This CDR3 spans 15 amino acids. The V segment lost 0 bases and the J segment 7 bases; nucleotides outside the gene matches: 5. The germline gives CDR1 MRHNA, CDR2 SNTAGT. The CDR3 nucleotides read TGTGCCAGCAGTGACTCTGACAGGGGTGGGAATGAGCAGTTCTTC. Amino acid sequence: CASSDSDRGGNEQFF.

The genes are TRBV30 and TRBJ2-5; TRBD2 matches at 8 bases. Germline V gene lookup returns CDR1 GTSNPN and CDR2 SVGIG (reference sequence). CDR3 length: 13 amino acids. V gave up 5 bases and J gave up 5 bases; unmatched junction bases: 7. The CDR3 bases are TGTGCCTGGTCGGGAGGGCCCCGTGAGACCCAGTACTTC. The encoded protein is CAWSGGPRETQYF.